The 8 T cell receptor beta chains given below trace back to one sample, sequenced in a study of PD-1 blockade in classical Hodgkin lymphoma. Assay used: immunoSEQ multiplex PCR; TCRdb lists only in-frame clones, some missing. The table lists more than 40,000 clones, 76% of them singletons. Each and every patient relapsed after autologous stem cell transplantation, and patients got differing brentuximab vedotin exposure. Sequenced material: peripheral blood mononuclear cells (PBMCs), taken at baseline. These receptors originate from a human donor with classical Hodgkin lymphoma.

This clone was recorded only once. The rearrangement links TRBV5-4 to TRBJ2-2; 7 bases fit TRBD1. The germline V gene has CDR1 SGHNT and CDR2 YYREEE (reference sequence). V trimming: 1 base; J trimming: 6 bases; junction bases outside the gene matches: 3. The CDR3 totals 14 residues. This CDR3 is CASSLRGGPGELFF. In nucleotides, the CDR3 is TGTGCCAGCAGCTTGAGAGGGGGCCCCGGGGAGCTGTTTTTT. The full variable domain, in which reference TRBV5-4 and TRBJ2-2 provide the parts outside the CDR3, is ETGVTQSPTHLIKTRGQQVTLRCSSQSGHNTVSWYQQALGQGPQFIFQYYREEENGRGNFPPRFSGLQFPNYSSELNVNALELDDSALYLCASSLRGGPGELFFGEGSRLTVL.

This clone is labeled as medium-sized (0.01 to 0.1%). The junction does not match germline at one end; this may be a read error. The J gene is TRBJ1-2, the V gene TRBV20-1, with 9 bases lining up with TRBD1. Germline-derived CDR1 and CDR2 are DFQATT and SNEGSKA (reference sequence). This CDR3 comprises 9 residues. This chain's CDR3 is CSARVGQGF. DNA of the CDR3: TGCAGTGCTAGAGTGGGACAGGGTTTC.

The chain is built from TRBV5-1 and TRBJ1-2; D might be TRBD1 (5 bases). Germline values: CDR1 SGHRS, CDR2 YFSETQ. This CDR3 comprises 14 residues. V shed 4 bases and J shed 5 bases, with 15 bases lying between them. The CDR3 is CASSGDQSGYGYTF. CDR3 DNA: TGCGCCAGCAGCGGAGACCAGTCAGGGTATGGCTACACCTTC. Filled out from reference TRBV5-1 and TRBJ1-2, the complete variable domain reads KAGVTQTPRYLIKTRGQQVTLSCSPISGHRSVSWYQQTPGQGLQFLFEYFSETQRNKGNFPGRFSGRQFSNSRSEMNVSTLELGDSALYLCASSGDQSGYGYTFGSGTRLTVV.

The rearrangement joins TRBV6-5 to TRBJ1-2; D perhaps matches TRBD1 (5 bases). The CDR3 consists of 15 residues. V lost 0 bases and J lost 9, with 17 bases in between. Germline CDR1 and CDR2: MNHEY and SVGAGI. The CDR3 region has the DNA TGTGCCAGCAGTTACTCGAGAGGGGCGCTTTGGCGCTACACCTTC. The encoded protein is CASSYSRGALWRYTF.

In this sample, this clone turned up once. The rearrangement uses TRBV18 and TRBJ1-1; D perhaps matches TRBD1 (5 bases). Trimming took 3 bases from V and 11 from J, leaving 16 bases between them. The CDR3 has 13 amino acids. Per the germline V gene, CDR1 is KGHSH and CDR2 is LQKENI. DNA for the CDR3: TGTGCCAGCTCACCTCAACAAGGGGTAGACGCTTTCTTT. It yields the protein CASSPQQGVDAFF.

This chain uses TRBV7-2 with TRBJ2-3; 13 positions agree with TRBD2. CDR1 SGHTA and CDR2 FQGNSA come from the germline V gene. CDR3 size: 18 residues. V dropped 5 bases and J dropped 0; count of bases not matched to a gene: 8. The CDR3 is CASSLRLAGGFSTDTQYF. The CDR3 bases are TGTGCCAGCAGCCTAAGACTAGCGGGAGGTTTCAGCACAGATACGCAGTATTTT. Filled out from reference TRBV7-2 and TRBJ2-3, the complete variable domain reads GAGVSQSPSNKVTEKGKDVELRCDPISGHTALYWYRQSLGQGLEFLIYFQGNSAPDKSGLPSDRFSAERTGGSVSTLTIQRTQQEDSAVYLCASSLRLAGGFSTDTQYFGPGTRLTVL.

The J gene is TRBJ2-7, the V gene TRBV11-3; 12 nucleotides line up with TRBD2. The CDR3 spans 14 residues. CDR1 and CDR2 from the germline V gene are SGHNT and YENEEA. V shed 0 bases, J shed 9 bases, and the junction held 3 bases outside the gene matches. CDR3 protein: CASSLETSGSAQYF. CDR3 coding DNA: TGTGCCAGCAGCTTAGAGACTAGCGGGAGTGCGCAGTACTTC.

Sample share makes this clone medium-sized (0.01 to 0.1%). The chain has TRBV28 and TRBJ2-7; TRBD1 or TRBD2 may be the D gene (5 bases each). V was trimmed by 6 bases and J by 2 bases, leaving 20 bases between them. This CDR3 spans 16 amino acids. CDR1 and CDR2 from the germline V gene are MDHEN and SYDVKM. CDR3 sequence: CASSLRGAAWPYEQYF. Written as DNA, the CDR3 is TGTGCCAGCAGCTTAAGAGGGGCGGCATGGCCCTACGAGCAGTACTTC.